This T cell receptor (beta chain) was identified in a study of human T cells and chemical hapten exposure. This clonotype was seen many times. Time point denoted: patch test 2, 6 weeks after DPC sensitization. Sample treatment: therapeutic diphenylcyclopropenone sensitization with weekly scalp DPC. Germline V lookup: CDR1 MNHEY, CDR2 SVGAGI. The CDR3 runs 15 residues. After removal of 6 bases from V and 4 bases from J, the junction contained 7 bases not matched to a gene. Using its own MiXCR run on the RACE reads, TCRdb lists one record per CDR3 protein. The table includes 95,000 or so distinct CDR3 sequences, roughly 11% detected once.

The chain carries TRBV6-5 and TRBJ2-2, with 8 bases fitting TRBD2. The sequencing used whole blood, collected in connection with sensitization to the hapten diphenylcyclopropenone (DPC). This clonotype was sampled from a woman aged 35 to 49 with alopecia areata. Some clones in this sample may be carry-over from other donors' samples. The CDR3 region has the DNA TGTGCCAGCAGCGAAGCGGGAGCCCCCACCGGGGAGCTGTTTTTT. This encodes CASSEAGAPTGELFF.